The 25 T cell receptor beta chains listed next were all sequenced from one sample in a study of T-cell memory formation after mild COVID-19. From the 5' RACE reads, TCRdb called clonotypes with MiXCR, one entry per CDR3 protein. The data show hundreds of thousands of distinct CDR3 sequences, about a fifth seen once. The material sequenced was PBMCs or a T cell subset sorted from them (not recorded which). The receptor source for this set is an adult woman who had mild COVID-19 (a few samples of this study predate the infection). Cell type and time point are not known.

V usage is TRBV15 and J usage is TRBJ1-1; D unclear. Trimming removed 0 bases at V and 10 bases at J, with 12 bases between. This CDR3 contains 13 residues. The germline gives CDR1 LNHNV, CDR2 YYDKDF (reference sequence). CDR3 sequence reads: CATSRDSYEGAFF. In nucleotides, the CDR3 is TGTGCCACCAGCAGAGATTCATACGAGGGAGCTTTCTTT.

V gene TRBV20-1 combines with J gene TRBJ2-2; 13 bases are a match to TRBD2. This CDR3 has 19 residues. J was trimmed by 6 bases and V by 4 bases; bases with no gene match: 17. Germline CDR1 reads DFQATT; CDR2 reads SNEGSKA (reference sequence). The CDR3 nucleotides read TGCAGTGCTACTTCACATTGGACTAGCGGGGGAAAGGGAGCCGGGGAGCTGTTTTTT. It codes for CSATSHWTSGGKGAGELFF.

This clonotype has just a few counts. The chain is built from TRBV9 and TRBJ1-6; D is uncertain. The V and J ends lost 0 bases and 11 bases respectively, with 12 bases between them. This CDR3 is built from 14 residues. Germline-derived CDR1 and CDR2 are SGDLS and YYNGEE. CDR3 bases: TGTGCCAGCAGCGTAGGTCAGGATACTCCACCCCTCCACTTT. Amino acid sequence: CASSVGQDTPPLHF.

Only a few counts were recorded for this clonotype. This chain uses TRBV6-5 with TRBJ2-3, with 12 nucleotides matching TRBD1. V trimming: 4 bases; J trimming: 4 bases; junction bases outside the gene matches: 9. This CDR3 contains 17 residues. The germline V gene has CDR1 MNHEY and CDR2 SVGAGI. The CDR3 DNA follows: TGTGCCAGCAGTTTTCACGGGGGACAGGGGGCAGCAGATACGCAGTATTTT. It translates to CASSFHGGQGAADTQYF.

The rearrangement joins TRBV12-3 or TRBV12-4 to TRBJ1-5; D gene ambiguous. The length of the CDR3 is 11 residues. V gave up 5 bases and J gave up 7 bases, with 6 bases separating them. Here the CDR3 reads CASSEGQPQHF. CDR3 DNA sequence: TGTGCCAGCAGTGAAGGACAGCCCCAGCATTTT.

In nucleotides, the CDR3 is TGTGCCAGCAGACTCTTCGTGAGGGGACCTCCGGGTGAAGCTTTCTTT. Protein product: CASRLFVRGPPGEAFF. The V gene is TRBV12-3 or TRBV12-4, the J gene TRBJ1-1, with D perhaps matching TRBD1 (5 bases). The CDR3 is made up of 16 amino acids. Trimming took 6 bases from V and 7 from J, leaving 24 bases between them.

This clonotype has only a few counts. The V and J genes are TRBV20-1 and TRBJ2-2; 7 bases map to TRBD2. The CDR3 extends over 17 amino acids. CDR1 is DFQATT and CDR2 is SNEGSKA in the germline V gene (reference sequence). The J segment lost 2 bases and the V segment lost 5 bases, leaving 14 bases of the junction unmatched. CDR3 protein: CSAHHASGTTNTGELFF. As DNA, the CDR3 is TGCAGTGCTCACCACGCCTCCGGGACTACAAACACCGGGGAGCTGTTTTTT.

The CDR3, as DNA: TGCGCCAGCAGCTTGGGAGCTAGCGGGTTTAGCACAGATACGCAGTATTTT. Translated: CASSLGASGFSTDTQYF. The rearrangement links TRBV5-1 to TRBJ2-3; 8 nucleotides agree with TRBD2. After removal of 0 bases from V and 0 bases from J, the junction contained 6 bases not matched to a gene. The germline CDR1 and CDR2 sequences are SGHRS and YFSETQ. The CDR3 length is 17 residues.

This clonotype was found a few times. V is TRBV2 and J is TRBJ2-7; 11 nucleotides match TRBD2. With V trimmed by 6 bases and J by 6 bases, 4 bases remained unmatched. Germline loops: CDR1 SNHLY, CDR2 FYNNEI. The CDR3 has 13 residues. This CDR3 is CASRLAGVVEQYF. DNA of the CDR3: TGTGCCAGCAGACTAGCGGGAGTGGTCGAGCAGTACTTC. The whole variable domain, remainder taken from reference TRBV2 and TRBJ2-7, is EPEVTQTPSHQVTQMGQEVILRCVPISNHLYFYWYRQILGQKVEFLVSFYNNEISEKSEIFDDQFSVERPDGSNFTLKIRSTKLEDSAMYFCASRLAGVVEQYFGPGTRLTVT.

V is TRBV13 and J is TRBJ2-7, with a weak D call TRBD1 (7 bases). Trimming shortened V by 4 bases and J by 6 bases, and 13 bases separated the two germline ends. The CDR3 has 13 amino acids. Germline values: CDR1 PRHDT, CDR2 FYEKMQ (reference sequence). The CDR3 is CASSSIQGGEQYF. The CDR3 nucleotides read TGTGCCAGCAGCTCTATCCAGGGGGGCGAGCAGTACTTC.

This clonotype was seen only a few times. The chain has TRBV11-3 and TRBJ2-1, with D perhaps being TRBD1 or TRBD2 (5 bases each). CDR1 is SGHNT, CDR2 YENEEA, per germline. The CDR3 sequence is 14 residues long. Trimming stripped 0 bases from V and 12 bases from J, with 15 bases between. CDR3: CASSLEGPSRWQFF. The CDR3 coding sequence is TGTGCCAGCAGCTTAGAGGGACCGTCAAGGTGGCAGTTCTTC.

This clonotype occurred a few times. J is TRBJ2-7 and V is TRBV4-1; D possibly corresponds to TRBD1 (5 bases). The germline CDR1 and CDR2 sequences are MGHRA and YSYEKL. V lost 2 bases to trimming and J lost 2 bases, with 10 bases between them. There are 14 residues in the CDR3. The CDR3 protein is CASSQRAGTYEQYF. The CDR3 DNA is TGCGCCAGCAGCCAACGGGCAGGGACCTACGAGCAGTACTTC.

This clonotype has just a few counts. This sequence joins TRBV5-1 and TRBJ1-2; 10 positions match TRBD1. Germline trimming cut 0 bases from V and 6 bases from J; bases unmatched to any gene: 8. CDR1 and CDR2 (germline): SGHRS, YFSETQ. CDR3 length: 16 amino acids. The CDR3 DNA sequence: TGCGCCAGCAGCTTGGCCAGGACAGGGGGTATCGATGGCTACACCTTC. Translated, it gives CASSLARTGGIDGYTF.

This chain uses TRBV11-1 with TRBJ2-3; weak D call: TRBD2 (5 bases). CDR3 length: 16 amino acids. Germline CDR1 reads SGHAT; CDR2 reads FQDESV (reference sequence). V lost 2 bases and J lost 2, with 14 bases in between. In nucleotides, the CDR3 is TGTGCCAGCAGCTTACGTCGCGGGTTCGTCACAGATACGCAGTATTTT. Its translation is CASSLRRGFVTDTQYF.

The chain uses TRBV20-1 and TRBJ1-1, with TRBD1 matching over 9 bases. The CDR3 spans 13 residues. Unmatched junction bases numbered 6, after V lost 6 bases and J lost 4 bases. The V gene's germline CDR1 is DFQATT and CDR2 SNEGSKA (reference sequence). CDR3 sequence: CSAPTGGATEAFF. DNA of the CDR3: TGCAGTGCCCCGACAGGGGGGGCCACTGAAGCTTTCTTT.

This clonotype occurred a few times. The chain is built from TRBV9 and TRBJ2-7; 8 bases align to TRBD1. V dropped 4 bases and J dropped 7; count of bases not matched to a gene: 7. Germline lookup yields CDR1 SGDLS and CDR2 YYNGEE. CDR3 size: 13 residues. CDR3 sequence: CASSPMTGDEQYF. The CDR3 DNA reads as TGTGCCAGCAGCCCTATGACAGGGGATGAGCAGTACTTC. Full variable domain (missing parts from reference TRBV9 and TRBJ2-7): DSGVTQTPKHLITATGQRVTLRCSPRSGDLSVYWYQQSLDQGLQFLIQYYNGEERAKGNILERFSAQQFPDLHSELNLSSLELGDSALYFCASSPMTGDEQYFGPGTRLTVT.

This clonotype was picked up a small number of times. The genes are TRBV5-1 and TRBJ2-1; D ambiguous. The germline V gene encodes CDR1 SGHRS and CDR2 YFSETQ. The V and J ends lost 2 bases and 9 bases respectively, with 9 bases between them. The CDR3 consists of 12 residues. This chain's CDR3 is CASSLHTREQFF. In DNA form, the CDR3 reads TGCGCCAGCAGCTTACACACACGTGAGCAGTTCTTC.

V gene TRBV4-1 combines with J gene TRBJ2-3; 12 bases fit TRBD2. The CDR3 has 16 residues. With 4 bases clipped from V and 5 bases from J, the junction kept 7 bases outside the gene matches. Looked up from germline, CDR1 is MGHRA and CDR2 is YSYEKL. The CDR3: CASSPYLAGGLDTQYF. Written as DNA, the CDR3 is TGCGCCAGCAGCCCCTACCTAGCGGGGGGGCTAGATACGCAGTATTTT.

The CDR3 protein is CASSPWSQRYNEQFF. The CDR3 DNA follows: TGTGCCAGCAGCCCCTGGTCGCAGAGATACAATGAGCAGTTCTTC. The chain employs TRBV14 and TRBJ2-1; the D is unclear. From germline, CDR1 is SGHDN and CDR2 FVKESK. V lost 4 bases and J 4 bases, leaving 14 bases between the germline ends. CDR3 size: 15 residues. The whole variable domain, remainder taken from reference TRBV14 and TRBJ2-1, is EAGVTQFPSHSVIEKGQTVTLRCDPISGHDNLYWYRRVMGKEIKFLLHFVKESKQDESGMPNNRFLAERTGGTYSTLKVQPAELEDSGVYFCASSPWSQRYNEQFFGPGTRLTVL.

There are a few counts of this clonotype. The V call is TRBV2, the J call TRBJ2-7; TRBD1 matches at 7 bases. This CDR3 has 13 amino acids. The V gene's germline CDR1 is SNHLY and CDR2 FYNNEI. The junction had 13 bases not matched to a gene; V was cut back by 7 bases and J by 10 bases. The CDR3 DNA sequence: TGTGCCAGCACCCCCACCGGGACAGTCGCTCAGTACTTC. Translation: CASTPTGTVAQYF.

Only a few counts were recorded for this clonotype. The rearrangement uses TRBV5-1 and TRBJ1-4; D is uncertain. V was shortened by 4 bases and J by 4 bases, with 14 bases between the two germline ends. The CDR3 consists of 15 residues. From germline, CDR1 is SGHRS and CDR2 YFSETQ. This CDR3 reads CASSLSQPVNEKLFF. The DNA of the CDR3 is TGCGCCAGCAGCCTCTCACAGCCGGTTAATGAAAAACTGTTTTTT.

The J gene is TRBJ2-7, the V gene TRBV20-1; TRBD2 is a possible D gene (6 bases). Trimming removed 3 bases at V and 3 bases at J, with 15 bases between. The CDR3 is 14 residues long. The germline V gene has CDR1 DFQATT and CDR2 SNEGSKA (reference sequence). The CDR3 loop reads CSASARTTGYEQYF. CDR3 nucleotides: TGCAGTGCTAGCGCCCGGACTACAGGCTACGAGCAGTACTTC.

Written as DNA, the CDR3 is TGTGCCACCAGTGATCCTACTAGGTGGAATGAGCAGTTCTTC. Protein product: CATSDPTRWNEQFF. The J gene is TRBJ2-1, the V gene TRBV24-1; D is possibly TRBD2 (5 bases). This CDR3 has 14 amino acids. Germline assignment: CDR1 KGHDR and CDR2 SFDVKD. Trimming pared 3 bases from V and 7 bases from J, leaving 12 bases between.

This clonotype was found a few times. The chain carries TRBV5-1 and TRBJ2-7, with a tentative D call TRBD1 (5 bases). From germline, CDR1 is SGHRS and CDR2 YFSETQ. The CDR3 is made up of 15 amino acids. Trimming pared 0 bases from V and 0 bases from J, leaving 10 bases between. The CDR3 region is CASSLEAGPSYEQYF. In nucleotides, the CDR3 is TGCGCCAGCAGCTTGGAGGCAGGGCCCTCCTACGAGCAGTACTTC.

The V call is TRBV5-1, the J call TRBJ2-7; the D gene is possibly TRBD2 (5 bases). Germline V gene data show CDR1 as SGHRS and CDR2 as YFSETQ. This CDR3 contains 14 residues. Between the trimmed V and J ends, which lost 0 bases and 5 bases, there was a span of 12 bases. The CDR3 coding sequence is TGCGCCAGCAGCTTGGCTAGCTCTGGCGACGAGCAGTACTTC. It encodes CASSLASSGDEQYF.